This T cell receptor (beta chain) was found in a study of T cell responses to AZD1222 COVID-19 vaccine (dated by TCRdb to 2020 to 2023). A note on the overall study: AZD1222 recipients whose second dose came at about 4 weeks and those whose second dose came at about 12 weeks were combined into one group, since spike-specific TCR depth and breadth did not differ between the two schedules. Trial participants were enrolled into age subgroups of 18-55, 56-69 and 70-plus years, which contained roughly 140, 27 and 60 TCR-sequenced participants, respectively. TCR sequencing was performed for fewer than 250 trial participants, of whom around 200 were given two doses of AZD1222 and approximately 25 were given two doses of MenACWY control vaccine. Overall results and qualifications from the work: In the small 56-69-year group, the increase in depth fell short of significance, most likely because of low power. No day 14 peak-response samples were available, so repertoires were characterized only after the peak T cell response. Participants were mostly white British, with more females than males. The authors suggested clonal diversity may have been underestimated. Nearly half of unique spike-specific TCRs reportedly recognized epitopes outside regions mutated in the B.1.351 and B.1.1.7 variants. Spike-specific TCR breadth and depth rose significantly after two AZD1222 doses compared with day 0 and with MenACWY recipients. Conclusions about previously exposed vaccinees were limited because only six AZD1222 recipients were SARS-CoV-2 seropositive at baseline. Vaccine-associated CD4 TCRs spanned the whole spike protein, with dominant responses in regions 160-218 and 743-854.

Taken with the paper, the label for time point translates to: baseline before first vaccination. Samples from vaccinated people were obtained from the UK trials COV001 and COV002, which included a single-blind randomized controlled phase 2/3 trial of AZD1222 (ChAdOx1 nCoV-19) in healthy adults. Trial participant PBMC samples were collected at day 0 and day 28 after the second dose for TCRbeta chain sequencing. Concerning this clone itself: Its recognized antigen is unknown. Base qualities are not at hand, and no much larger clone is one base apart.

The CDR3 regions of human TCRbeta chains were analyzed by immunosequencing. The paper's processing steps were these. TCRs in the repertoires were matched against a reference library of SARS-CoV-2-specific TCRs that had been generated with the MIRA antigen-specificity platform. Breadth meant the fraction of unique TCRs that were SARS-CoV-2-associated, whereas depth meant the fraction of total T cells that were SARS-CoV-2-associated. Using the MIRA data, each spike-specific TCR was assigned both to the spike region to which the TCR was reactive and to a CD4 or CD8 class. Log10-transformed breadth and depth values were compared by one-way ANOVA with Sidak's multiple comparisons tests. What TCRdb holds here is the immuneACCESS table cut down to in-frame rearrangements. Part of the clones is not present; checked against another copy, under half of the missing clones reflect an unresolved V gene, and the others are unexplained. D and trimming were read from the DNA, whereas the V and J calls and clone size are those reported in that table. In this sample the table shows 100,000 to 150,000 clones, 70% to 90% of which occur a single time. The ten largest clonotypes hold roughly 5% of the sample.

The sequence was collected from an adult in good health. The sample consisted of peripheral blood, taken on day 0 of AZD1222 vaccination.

The CDR3 region reads CASSQLDKEKLFF. The DNA is as follows: TGTGCCAGCAGCCAACTAGACAAAGAAAAACTGTTTTTT. This chain is built from TRBV4-2 and TRBJ1-4; no D gene can be assigned with confidence. V was cut back by 2 bases and J by 8 bases, leaving a gap of 9 bases between them. The CDR3 holds 13 amino acids from the cysteine to the phenylalanine. The retained sequence is limited to the CDR3, 39 bases, with the frame set at the first base. The germline V gene provides CDR1 LGHNA and CDR2 YNFKEQ.